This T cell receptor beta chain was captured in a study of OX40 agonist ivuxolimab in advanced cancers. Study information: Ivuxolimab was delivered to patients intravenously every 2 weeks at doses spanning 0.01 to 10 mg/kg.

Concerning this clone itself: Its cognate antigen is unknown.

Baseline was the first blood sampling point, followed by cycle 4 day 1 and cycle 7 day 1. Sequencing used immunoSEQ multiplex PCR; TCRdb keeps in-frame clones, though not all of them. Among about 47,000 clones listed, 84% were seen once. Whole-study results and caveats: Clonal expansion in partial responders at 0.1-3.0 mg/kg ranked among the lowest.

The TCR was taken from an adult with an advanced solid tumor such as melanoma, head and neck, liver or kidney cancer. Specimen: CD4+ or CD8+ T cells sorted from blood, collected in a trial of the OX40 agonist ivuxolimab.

The CDR3, as DNA: TGTGCCAGCAGCTTTGGGGCTAGCCTGTTCTTC. It translates to CASSFGASLFF. This chain connects TRBV7-3 to TRBJ2-1; either TRBD1 or TRBD2 may fit D (5 bases each). Germline V gene sequence: CDR1 SGHTA, CDR2 FQGTGA. V lost 3 bases to trimming and J lost 15 bases, with 12 bases between them. CDR3 length: 11 amino acids.